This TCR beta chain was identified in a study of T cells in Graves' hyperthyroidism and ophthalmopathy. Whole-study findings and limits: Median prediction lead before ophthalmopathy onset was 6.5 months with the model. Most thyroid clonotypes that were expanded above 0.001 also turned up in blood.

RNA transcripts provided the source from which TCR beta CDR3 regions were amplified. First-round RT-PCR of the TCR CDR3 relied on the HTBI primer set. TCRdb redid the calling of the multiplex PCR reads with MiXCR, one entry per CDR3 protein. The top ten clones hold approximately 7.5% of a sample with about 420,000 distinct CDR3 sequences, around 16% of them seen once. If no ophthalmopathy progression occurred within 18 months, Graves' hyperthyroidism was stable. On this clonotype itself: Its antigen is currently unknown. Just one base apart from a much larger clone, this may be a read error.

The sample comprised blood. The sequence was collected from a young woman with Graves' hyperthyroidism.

The CDR3 bases are TGTGCCAGCAGCTCCGACTACCTACCCTCCACCGGGGAGCTGCTTTTT. Residues: CASSSDYLPSTGELLF. This chain links TRBV5-6 with TRBJ2-2; maybe TRBD2 (5 bases). Looked up from germline, CDR1 is SGHDT and CDR2 is YYEEEE. CDR3 length equals 16 residues.